What follows are 12 T cell receptor beta chains derived from one specimen sequenced in a study of OX40 agonist ivuxolimab in advanced cancers. Clones were read by immunoSEQ multiplex PCR, and TCRdb kept only the in-frame ones, dropping some. The sample holds about 80,000 clones; about 94% are singletons and the top ten take around 10%. The sequences come from CD4+ or CD8+ T cells sorted from blood, collected in a trial of the OX40 agonist ivuxolimab. The receptors were sampled from an adult with an advanced solid tumor such as melanoma, head and neck, liver or kidney cancer.

The V and J genes are TRBV7-6 and TRBJ1-1; D unclear. Germline CDR1 reads SGHVS; CDR2 reads FNYEAQ. V dropped 2 bases and J dropped 7 bases, with 14 bases sitting between them. CDR3 length: 14 amino acids. This chain's CDR3 is CASSLFSTSSEAFF. In nucleotides, the CDR3 is TGTGCCAGCAGCTTATTCAGTACGTCCAGTGAAGCTTTCTTT. The whole variable domain, filled in from reference TRBV7-6 and TRBJ1-1, reads GAGVSQSPRYKVTKRGQDVALRCDPISGHVSLYWYRQALGQGPEFLTYFNYEAQQDKSGLPNDRFSAERPEGSISTLTIQRTEQRDSAMYRCASSLFSTSSEAFFGQGTRLTVV.

In DNA form, the CDR3 reads TGTGCCAGCAGCTGGGGGGTAGACCCCGGGGAGCTGTTTTTT. Translation gives CASSWGVDPGELFF. The chain has TRBV7-9 and TRBJ2-2; D is perhaps TRBD2 (6 bases). Germline V lookup: CDR1 SEHNR, CDR2 FQNEAQ (reference sequence). The CDR3 has 14 residues. The V and J ends lost 4 bases and 6 bases respectively, with 12 bases between them.

This clone appeared once. J is TRBJ2-2 and V is TRBV9; D possibly corresponds to TRBD2 (6 bases). Germline V gene data show CDR1 as SGDLS and CDR2 as YYNGEE. V lost 3 bases to trimming and J lost 2 bases, with 20 bases between them. The CDR3 length is 18 residues. The CDR3 DNA reads TGTGCCAGCAGCGCCCCTTTGGGACTCATCATTAACACCGGGGAGCTGTTTTTT. Protein: CASSAPLGLIINTGELFF.

This chain joins TRBV6-4 and TRBJ2-3; no reliable D call. The germline V gene has CDR1 MRHNA and CDR2 SNTAGT. The length of the CDR3 is 13 residues. The V and J ends lost 2 bases and 0 bases respectively, with 3 bases between them. Written as DNA, the CDR3 is TGTGCCAGCAGTGACGGGAGCACAGATACGCAGTATTTT. Translated: CASSDGSTDTQYF.

The chain joins TRBV6-5 to TRBJ2-3; unclear D gene. With 5 bases removed from V and 8 bases from J, the gap between germline ends came to 20 bases. The length of the CDR3 is 15 residues. CDR1 is MNHEY, CDR2 SVGAGI, per germline. CDR3 sequence: CASSTVRPWEGTQYF. The CDR3 nucleotides read TGTGCCAGCAGTACTGTACGTCCCTGGGAAGGTACGCAGTATTTT.

The chain is built from TRBV27 and TRBJ2-1; weak D call: TRBD2 (6 bases). This CDR3 region has 15 residues. The germline gives CDR1 MNHEY, CDR2 SMNVEV (reference sequence). Trimming cost V 4 bases and J 4 bases, with 14 bases left between them. The CDR3 DNA is TGTGCCAGCAGTTCGGGGACTGGGGGATACAATGAGCAGTTCTTC. Translated, it gives CASSSGTGGYNEQFF.

This chain uses TRBV19 with TRBJ1-5; D is unresolved. The CDR3 sequence is 15 residues long. CDR1 is LNHDA, CDR2 SQIVND, per germline (reference sequence). Trimming took off 0 bases at V and 7 bases at J, with 13 bases between the two ends. CDR3 residues: CASSIDNLGWQPQHF. The CDR3, as DNA: TGTGCCAGTAGTATAGATAACCTTGGCTGGCAGCCCCAGCATTTT.

This clone came up once. The rearrangement joins TRBV10-1 to TRBJ2-7; D ambiguous. The germline CDR1 and CDR2 sequences are WNHNN and SYGVQD (reference sequence). CDR3 length equals 14 residues. Deletions cut 2 bases from V and 1 base from J, with 9 bases between. The CDR3 here is CASSERWQSYEQYF. The CDR3 nucleotides are TGCGCCAGCAGTGAGAGGTGGCAGTCCTACGAGCAGTACTTC.

This sequence joins TRBV5-8 and TRBJ2-7, with a possible D match to TRBD1 (5 bases). The CDR3 extends over 14 amino acids. The V gene lost 4 bases and the J gene lost 5 bases, with 16 bases spanning the gap. Germline V CDR1 and CDR2: SGHTS, YDEGEE. CDR3 in DNA: TGTGCCAGCAGCCTGCGCAGGGCGAAGAACGAGCAGTACTTC. Translated: CASSLRRAKNEQYF. Full variable domain (rest looked up from reference TRBV5-8 and TRBJ2-7): EAGVTQSPTHLIKTRGQQATLRCSPISGHTSVYWYQQALGLGLQFLLWYDEGEERNRGNFPPRFSGRQFPNYSSELNVNALELEDSALYLCASSLRRAKNEQYFGPGTRLTVT.

The chain uses TRBV27 and TRBJ2-3, with a possible D match to TRBD2 (6 bases). Germline CDR1 MNHEY, CDR2 SMNVEV (reference sequence). CDR3 length: 14 residues. Trimming removed 5 bases from V and 6 bases from J, with 15 bases in between. The chain's CDR3 is CASSPGLSVDTQYF. CDR3 nucleotide sequence: TGTGCCAGCAGTCCGGGACTCTCGGTGGATACGCAGTATTTT.

The rearrangement links TRBV7-9 to TRBJ2-1; the D is unclear. V was trimmed by 8 bases and J by 11 bases, leaving 13 bases between them. The CDR3 spans 11 residues. CDR1 is SEHNR and CDR2 is FQNEAQ in the germline V gene (reference sequence). The CDR3, as DNA: TGTGCCAGCCAATTGGAGAGTAAGCAGTTCTTC. Translated, it gives CASQLESKQFF. Looking up the rest from reference TRBV7-9 and TRBJ2-1 gives the full variable domain: DTGVSQNPRHKITKRGQNVTFRCDPISEHNRLYWYRQTLGQGPEFLTYFQNEAQLEKSRLLSDRFSAERPKGSFSTLEIQRTEQGDSAMYLCASQLESKQFFGPGTRLTVL.

The CDR3 sequence is CASSLGQGRLAEAFF. For the CDR3, the DNA is TGTGCCAGCAGCTTAGGCCAGGGGCGATTGGCGGAAGCTTTCTTT. The chain uses TRBV11-2 and TRBJ1-1, with D perhaps matching TRBD1 (6 bases). The length of the CDR3 is 15 residues. Trimming cost V 1 base and J 8 bases, with 17 bases left between them. CDR1 and CDR2 (germline): SGHAT, FQNNGV. Combining the CDR3 with reference TRBV11-2 and TRBJ1-1 gives the whole variable domain EAGVAQSPRYKIIEKRQSVAFWCNPISGHATLYWYQQILGQGPKLLIQFQNNGVVDDSQLPKDRFSAERLKGVDSTLKIQPAKLEDSAVYLCASSLGQGRLAEAFFGQGTRLTVV.